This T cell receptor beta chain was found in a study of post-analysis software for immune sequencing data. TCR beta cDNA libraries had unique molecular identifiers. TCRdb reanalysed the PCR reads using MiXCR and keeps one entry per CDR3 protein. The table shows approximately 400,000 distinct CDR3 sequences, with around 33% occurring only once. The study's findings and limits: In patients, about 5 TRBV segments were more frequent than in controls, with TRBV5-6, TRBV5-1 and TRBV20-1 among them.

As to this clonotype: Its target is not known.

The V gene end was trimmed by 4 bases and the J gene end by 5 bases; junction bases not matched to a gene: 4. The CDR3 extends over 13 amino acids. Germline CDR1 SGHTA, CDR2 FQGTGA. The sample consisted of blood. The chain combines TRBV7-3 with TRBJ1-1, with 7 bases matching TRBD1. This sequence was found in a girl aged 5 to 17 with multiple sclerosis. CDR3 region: CASSSTGITEAFF. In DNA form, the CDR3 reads TGTGCCAGCAGCTCGACAGGGATTACTGAAGCTTTCTTT.